This entry lists 8 T cell receptor delta chains sequenced from one sample in a study of γδ T cells in repeated Plasmodium falciparum infection. TCRdb used CATT to re-call clones from the multiplex PCR reads. The sample includes 55,000 to 70,000 delta-chain clones, approximately 1.7% of them seen just once. Gammadelta T cells were flow-sorted from PBMC into Vgamma9/Vdelta2+ and Vdelta2-negative populations for bulk analysis. Sequenced sample: gamma-delta T cells from blood. Source of these receptors: a pool of human donors (malaria-infected and uninfected, not separated).

This clone was picked up many times. A read error likely explains this, since a far larger clone differs by one base. The sample carries other DNA sequences with the same CDR3. V gene TRDV2 combines with J gene TRDJ1; 9 bases are shared with TRDD3. The V gene end was trimmed by 0 bases and the J gene end by 5 bases; junction bases not matched to a gene: 18. Germline V gene sequence: CDR1 GEAIGNYY, CDR2 EKD. The CDR3 loop spans 19 amino acids. In DNA form, the CDR3 reads TGTGCCTGTGACACCGCGGGTGTACTGGGGGACACAGTAAGAGATAAACTCATCTTT. It is translated as CACDTAGVLGDTVRDKLIF.

This clone was observed at least ten times. The protein TCRdb lists belongs to a much larger clone and differs from this DNA's translation at residue 18, which points to a read error; the protein shown is made from the DNA. This chain connects TRDV2 to TRDJ1; 13 nucleotides line up with TRDD3. CDR1 is GEAIGNYY, CDR2 EKD, per germline. The CDR3 spans 23 residues. After removal of 0 bases from V and 3 bases from J, the junction contained 24 bases not matched to a gene. Written as DNA, the CDR3 is TGTGCCTGTGACACCGAGTTCTCCAAACTGGGGGATACGCGCCAAACGTACGCCGATAAACTCATCTTT. Protein sequence: CACDTEFSKLGDTRQTYADKLIF.

This clone was detected ten times or more. This rearrangement joins TRDV1 to TRDJ1, with 8 bases lining up with TRDD2. The V gene's germline CDR1 is TSWWSYY and CDR2 QGS. The length of the CDR3 is 23 residues. V dropped 2 bases and J dropped 0; count of bases not matched to a gene: 26. The CDR3 loop reads CALGESRLPRVRWGGTYTDKLIF. The CDR3, as DNA: TGTGCTCTTGGGGAATCCCGCCTTCCTAGAGTGCGGTGGGGGGGCACGTACACCGATAAACTCATCTTT.

This clone was observed a few times. The amino acid sequence in TCRdb belongs to a much larger clone and departs from this DNA's translation at residue 17, likely a sequencing read error; the sequence shown is translated from the DNA. The DNA for the CDR3 is TGTGCTCTTGGGGAACTTGAAGGACCAGGGGATCCGACCCTAAACAGGTGCACCGATAAACTCATCTTT. This encodes CALGELEGPGDPTLNRCTDKLIF. V gene TRDV1 combines with J gene TRDJ1; tentatively, D is TRDD3 (6 bases). Assignment of the J gene here rests on matching the DNA to germline, because TCRdb gives none. V lost 0 bases and J lost 1, with 33 bases in between. Germline CDR1 is TSWWSYY and CDR2 is QGS. This CDR3 has 23 amino acids.

This clone was observed a handful of times. It is likely a read error: a sequence one base away is far more abundant. The sample contains more than one DNA sequence encoding this CDR3. V gene assignment gives TRDV1, but the J gene was left uncalled; the table calls TRDD3, which could not be checked here. The CDR3 is 21 residues long. From germline, CDR1 is TSWWSYY and CDR2 QGS. CDR3 loop: CALGAPPAEYWGMSYTDKLIF. In DNA form, the CDR3 reads TGTGCTCTTGGGGCCCCCCCCGCTGAGTACTGGGGGATGTCTTACACCGATAAACTCATCTTC.

This clone turned up a few times. The protein TCRdb lists belongs to a much larger clone and differs from this DNA's translation at residue 14, which points to a read error; the protein shown is made from the DNA. This sequence joins TRDV1 and TRDJ1; TRDD3 matches 7 bases. This CDR3 spans 17 amino acids. Germline assignment: CDR1 TSWWSYY and CDR2 QGS. The CDR3 spells CALGEYSLGYYRDRLIF. The CDR3 DNA reads as TGTGCTCTTGGGGAATACAGCCTGGGATACTACCGGGATAGACTCATCTTT.

This clone was counted ten times or more. The protein given by TCRdb reflects a much larger clone and differs at residue 6 from this DNA's translation, likely from a read error; the protein shown is the DNA's translation. The chain links TRDV1 to TRDJ1; 8 bases map to TRDD3. Looked up from germline, CDR1 is TSWWSYY and CDR2 is QGS. Germline trimming cut 1 base from V and 8 bases from J; bases unmatched to any gene: 12. The CDR3 is 16 residues long. DNA of the CDR3: TGTGCTCTTGGGGAACCTCGGACCTGGGGGAGTACAAAACTCATCTTT. The encoded protein is CALGEPRTWGSTKLIF.

This clone occurred a few times. Since a far larger clone is one base different, this is likely a read error. Other DNA sequences of this sample code for an identical CDR3. V usage is TRDV1 and J usage is TRDJ1; D is undetermined. This CDR3 region has 17 residues. Germline lookup yields CDR1 TSWWSYY and CDR2 QGS. The CDR3 DNA is TGTGCTCTTGGGGGGGCCATGCCGAGCGCGTACACTGATAAACTCATCTTT. This gives the protein CALGGAMPSAYTDKLIF.